Listed below are T cell receptor beta chains from one sample, sequenced in a study of Ad26.COV2.S vaccination and SARS-CoV-2 variants. Produced via immunoSEQ multiplex PCR; TCRdb's table is partial and in-frame only. This table holds about 320,000 clones, 70% to 90% found once. This specimen was peripheral blood, taken in a trial of Ad26.COV2.S vaccine versus placebo. Every receptor here comes from a person aged 18 to 59 who received the Ad26.COV2.S COVID-19 vaccine or a placebo. CDR3s include the opening cysteine and the closing phenylalanine or tryptophan. Each record gives: clone size, J gene, V gene, D gene, CDR3 DNA, CDR3 protein. D genes are given only for firm matches. Clone size is shown for a subset of rows, as once, few, many or a class of expanded clone.

. | TRBJ1-3 | TRBV11-2 | . | TGTGCCAGCAGGTCTCCCGGGGGTGTGGGAAACACCATATATTTT | CASRSPGGVGNTIYF
. | TRBJ2-7 | TRBV6-2/TRBV6-3 | . | TGTGCCAGCAGCCCTTCCCCTGTGGAGCAGTACTTC | CASSPSPVEQYF
. | TRBJ2-5 | TRBV9 | TRBD2 | TGTGCCAGCAGCGTAGGTCTAGCGGGGACCCAAGAGACCCAGTACTTC | CASSVGLAGTQETQYF
. | TRBJ1-5 | TRBV19 | . | TGTGCCAGTAGTATGGGCAGGGTTGGGGATCAGCCCCAGCATTTT | CASSMGRVGDQPQHF
few | TRBJ1-2 | TRBV5-1 | . | TGCGCCAGCAGCTTGGCCAATACTAACTATGGCTACACCTTC | CASSLANTNYGYTF
. | TRBJ1-3 | TRBV6-6 | . | TGTGCCAGCAGTTCCGACGGGGTCTCTGGAAACACCATATATTTT | CASSSDGVSGNTIYF
few | TRBJ1-1 | TRBV19 | TRBD1 | TGTGCCAGTCGACAGGGCCAGAACACTGAAGCTTTCTTT | CASRQGQNTEAFF
. | TRBJ1-1 | TRBV19 | . | TGTGCCAGCACCGGACAGATCTCAAGGGGGACTGAAGCTTTCTTT | CASTGQISRGTEAFF
. | TRBJ2-1 | TRBV4-2 | . | TGTGCCAGCAGCCAAGGGCTAGTGCCGCACAATGAGCAGTTCTTC | CASSQGLVPHNEQFF
. | TRBJ2-1 | TRBV11-3 | . | TGTGCCAGCAGCCCTGGACCGGAGTACAGTGAGCAGTTCTTC | CASSPGPEYSEQFF
once | TRBJ1-1 | TRBV19 | . | TGTGCCACTCAAACGCAGATCAGCATGAACACTGAAGCTTTCTTT | CATQTQISMNTEAFF
. | TRBJ1-1 | TRBV5-1 | . | TGCGCCAGCAGCCGGAGCGCGGGGGGAGCGAACACTGAAGCTTTCTTT | CASSRSAGGANTEAFF
. | TRBJ2-2 | TRBV6-5 | . | TGTGCCAGCAGTTACAGGGGGGGGCTGAACACCGGGGAGCTGTTTTTT | CASSYRGGLNTGELFF
. | TRBJ1-2 | TRBV5-6 | . | TGTGCCAGCAGCTTCCGGCAGTCGAGGTATGGCTACACCTTC | CASSFRQSRYGYTF
. | TRBJ2-7 | TRBV28 | TRBD1 | TGTGCCAGCAGCCAAGCCAGACAGGGGGGATACGAGCAGTACTTC | CASSQARQGGYEQYF
few | TRBJ2-3 | TRBV14 | TRBD2 | TGTGCCAGCAGCCGGACGGGGCGGGGGGACTATACGCAGTATTTT | CASSRTGRGDYTQYF
few | TRBJ2-3 | TRBV5-4 | TRBD2 | TGTGCCAGCAGCTGGGCCGGGGGGGCAGATACGCAGTATTTT | CASSWAGGADTQYF
once | TRBJ1-6 | TRBV10-3 | . | TGTGCCATCAGGAGGGGTCAGGATTCACCCCTCCACTTT | CAIRRGQDSPLHF
. | TRBJ2-1 | TRBV18 | . | TGTGCCAGCTCGACGACGGACAGTTCTGAGCAGTTCTTC | CASSTTDSSEQFF
. | TRBJ1-2 | TRBV9 | . | TGTGCCAGCAGCGAACCAGGGATAAGGAATGGCTACACCTTC | CASSEPGIRNGYTF
. | TRBJ1-5 | TRBV6-1 | . | TGTGCCAGCAGTGAAGGGGACACCCGGGGCACTCAGCCCCAGCATTTT | CASSEGDTRGTQPQHF
. | TRBJ2-3 | TRBV19 | . | TGTGCCACTGAAGTGTTGGATACGCAGTATTTT | CATEVLDTQYF
. | TRBJ1-2 | TRBV7-9 | . | TGTGCCAGCAGCGTCCCGGGCCTAAACTATGGCTACACCTTC | CASSVPGLNYGYTF
. | TRBJ2-1 | TRBV30 | . | TGTGCCTGGAGTGTAAGTTTATTATTGGGATCTTCCTTCCTGGGGAATGAGCAGTTCTTC | CAWSVSLLLGSSFLGNEQFF
. | TRBJ1-2 | TRBV7-9 | TRBD1 | TGTGCCAGCAGCTTAGTTATCGGACAGGGTAACTATGGCTACACCTTC | CASSLVIGQGNYGYTF
. | TRBJ1-2 | TRBV19 | . | TGTGCCAGTAGTGATCGACAGCGGAGGACTAACTATGGCTACACCTTC | CASSDRQRRTNYGYTF
. | TRBJ2-1 | TRBV7-9 | TRBD1 | TGTGCCAGCAGCACCATAGGACAGGGAGACAATGAGCAGTTCTTC | CASSTIGQGDNEQFF
. | TRBJ2-3 | TRBV2 | TRBD1 | TGTGCCAGCAGAACAGACAGGGTCGGCACAGATACGCAGTATTTT | CASRTDRVGTDTQYF
few | TRBJ2-4 | TRBV3-1/TRBV3-2 | TRBD2 | TGTGCCAGCAGCCCGCCCCCCCGTAGCGGGGGGGATGGATACAAAAACATTCAGTACTTC | CASSPPPRSGGDGYKNIQYF
. | TRBJ1-2 | TRBV7-2 | . | TGTGCCAGCAGCTTAGTGGGGCCGGCGCGAGGCTACACCTTC | CASSLVGPARGYTF
. | TRBJ2-3 | TRBV6-2/TRBV6-3 | TRBD2 | TGTGCCAGCAGTTACTTGCCCAGCGGGGGGATTTCAGATACGCAGTATTTT | CASSYLPSGGISDTQYF
. | TRBJ1-1 | TRBV15 | . | TGTGCCACCAGCAAAGTTTCGAGGGAAAAAGCTTTCTTT | CATSKVSREKAFF
. | TRBJ2-2 | TRBV4-1 | . | TGCGCCAGCAGCCAAGCCAGCCTCACCGGGGAGCTGTTTTTT | CASSQASLTGELFF
once | TRBJ1-6 | TRBV30 | . | TGTGCCTGCGCAACAGGATCACCCCTCCACTTT | CACATGSPLHF
. | TRBJ2-3 | TRBV3-1/TRBV3-2 | . | TGTGCCAGCAGCCAAGGGACTGTGAGGACAGATACGCAGTATTTT | CASSQGTVRTDTQYF
. | TRBJ1-2 | TRBV19 | TRBD1 | TGTGCCAGTAGTCTTTCGGGGACAGGCCTCTATGGCTACACCTTC | CASSLSGTGLYGYTF
. | TRBJ2-5 | TRBV19 | TRBD1 | TGTGCCAGTAGTGAAGACAGGGGCGTTGCCCAGTACTTC | CASSEDRGVAQYF
. | TRBJ1-4 | TRBV19 | TRBD1 | TGTGCCACGGGCGACAGGGGCGGAATTAATGAAAAACTGTTTTTT | CATGDRGGINEKLFF
. | TRBJ2-5 | TRBV11-3 | . | TGTGCCAGCAGCTTAGGGGAGGACAGCCAAGAGACCCAGTACTTC | CASSLGEDSQETQYF
. | TRBJ2-6 | TRBV9 | TRBD2 | TGTGCCAGCAGCGCGGGACTAGCTTACTCTGGGGCCAACGTCCTGACTTTC | CASSAGLAYSGANVLTF
few | TRBJ2-3 | TRBV10-3 | TRBD1 | TGTGCCATCAGTGAGACGGGACAGGGGTTCGATACGCAGTATTTT | CAISETGQGFDTQYF
. | TRBJ2-7 | TRBV3-1/TRBV3-2 | . | TGTGCCAGCAGCCAGGACTTCGGGACAACGTCCTACGAGCAGTACTTC | CASSQDFGTTSYEQYF
. | TRBJ2-5 | TRBV9 | TRBD2 | TGTGCCAGCAGCGTAGGATCTAGCGGGGGCTCCGCCGGAGAGACCCAGTACTTC | CASSVGSSGGSAGETQYF
. | TRBJ1-4 | TRBV11-2 | TRBD1 | TGTGCCAGCAGCCGGGAAGGGACAGGGAATGAAAAACTGTTTTTT | CASSREGTGNEKLFF
. | TRBJ2-1 | TRBV19 | . | TGTGCCAGTAGTAGTTTTTCCGGGGGCCTTATTTACAATGAGCAGTTCTTC | CASSSFSGGLIYNEQFF
. | TRBJ1-2 | TRBV20-1 | . | TGCAGTGCTGAGGACAAGTATGGCTACACCTTC | CSAEDKYGYTF
. | TRBJ2-1 | TRBV19 | TRBD2 | TGTGCCAGTAGTATTGTGGGGGGGGAAGATGAGCAGTTCTTC | CASSIVGGEDEQFF
. | TRBJ2-7 | TRBV10-2 | TRBD2 | TGCGCCAGCAGTGAAGCGGGGGCGGCTGCCTACGAGCAGTACTTC | CASSEAGAAAYEQYF
once | TRBJ1-3 | TRBV7-9 | . | TGTGCCAGCAGCTTAGGGTACAGAGACTCTGGAAACACCATATATTTT | CASSLGYRDSGNTIYF
. | TRBJ1-2 | TRBV5-4 | . | TGTGCCAGCACCCCTCAATGGGGGGCGCGGGGCTACACCTTC | CASTPQWGARGYTF
. | TRBJ1-3 | TRBV7-9 | . | TGTGCCAGCAGCCCCCCGGACAGTGCATTTATGGACACCATATATTTT | CASSPPDSAFMDTIYF
. | TRBJ2-7 | TRBV30 | . | TGTGCCTGGAGTCTTGGGGGCAGATCCTACGAGCAGTACTTC | CAWSLGGRSYEQYF
. | TRBJ2-7 | TRBV15 | . | TGTGCCACCAGCAGTGGGGGCGTAGGCTCCTACGAGCAGTACTTC | CATSSGGVGSYEQYF